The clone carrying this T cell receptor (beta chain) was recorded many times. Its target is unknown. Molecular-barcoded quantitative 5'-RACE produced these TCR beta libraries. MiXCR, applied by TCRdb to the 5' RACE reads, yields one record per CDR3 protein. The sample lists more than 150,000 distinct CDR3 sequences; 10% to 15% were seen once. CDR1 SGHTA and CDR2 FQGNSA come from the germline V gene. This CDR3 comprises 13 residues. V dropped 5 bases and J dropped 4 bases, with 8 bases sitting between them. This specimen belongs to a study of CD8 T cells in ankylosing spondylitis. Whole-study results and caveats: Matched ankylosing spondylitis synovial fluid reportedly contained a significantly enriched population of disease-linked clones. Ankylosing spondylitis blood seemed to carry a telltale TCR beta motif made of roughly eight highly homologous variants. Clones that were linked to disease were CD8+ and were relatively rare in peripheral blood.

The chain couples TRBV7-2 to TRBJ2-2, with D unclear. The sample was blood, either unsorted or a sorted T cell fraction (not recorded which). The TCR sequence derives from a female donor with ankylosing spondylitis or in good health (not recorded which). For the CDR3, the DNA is TGTGCCAGCAGCCCCGTCGGCACCGGGGAGCTGTTTTTT. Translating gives CASSPVGTGELFF.